This T cell receptor beta chain was identified in a study of cytomegalovirus exposure and HLA in healthy donors. Primers included in the PCR were 60 Vbeta and 13 Jbeta primers. Profiling relied on immunoSEQ multiplex PCR, and the TCRdb table lists in-frame clones only, not all of them. The sample carries approximately 160,000 clones, around three quarters recorded once. Notes on this clone: Its antigen is currently unknown.

Study-wide points: The records held CMV serostatus as the only immune exposure information. Association of a missense DCLRE1C variant with TCR beta V- and J-gene trimming was reported in a later analysis. The study labeled approximately 150 TCR beta chains cytomegalovirus-associated.

The TCR comes from a man aged 40-55 years in good health and CMV-seronegative. Specimen: PBMCs.

The CDR3 spells CASSLPGAGTGELFF. CDR3 bases: TGCGCCAGCAGCTTGCCGGGAGCGGGGACCGGGGAGCTGTTTTTT. The V call is TRBV5-1, the J call TRBJ2-2; 7 bases are a match to TRBD2. Germline V CDR1 and CDR2: SGHRS, YFSETQ. The CDR3 has 15 residues. V was pared by 1 base and J by 5 bases, with 5 bases of the junction left unmatched.